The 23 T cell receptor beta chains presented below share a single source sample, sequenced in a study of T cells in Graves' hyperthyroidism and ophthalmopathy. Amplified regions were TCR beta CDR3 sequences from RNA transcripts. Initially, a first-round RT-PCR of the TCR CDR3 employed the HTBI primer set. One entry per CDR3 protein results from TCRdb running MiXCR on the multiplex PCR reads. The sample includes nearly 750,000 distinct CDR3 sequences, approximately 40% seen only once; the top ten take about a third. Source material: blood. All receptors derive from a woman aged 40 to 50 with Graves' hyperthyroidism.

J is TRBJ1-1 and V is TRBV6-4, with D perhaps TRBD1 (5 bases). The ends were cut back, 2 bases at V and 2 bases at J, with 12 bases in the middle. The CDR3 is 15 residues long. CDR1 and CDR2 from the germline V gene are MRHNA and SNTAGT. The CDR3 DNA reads TGTGCCAGCAGTGACGACTGGGGGTTCAACACTGAAGCTTTCTTT. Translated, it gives CASSDDWGFNTEAFF.

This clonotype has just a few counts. The CDR3 sequence is CASSHLSDRGDEQYF. The CDR3 nucleotides read TGCGCCAGCAGCCATCTTTCGGACAGGGGCGACGAGCAGTACTTC. The V call is TRBV4-1, the J call TRBJ2-7; 9 nucleotides match TRBD1. Trimming took 3 bases from V and 5 from J; bases not matched to a gene: 8. The CDR3 length is 15 residues. Germline lookup yields CDR1 MGHRA and CDR2 YSYEKL.

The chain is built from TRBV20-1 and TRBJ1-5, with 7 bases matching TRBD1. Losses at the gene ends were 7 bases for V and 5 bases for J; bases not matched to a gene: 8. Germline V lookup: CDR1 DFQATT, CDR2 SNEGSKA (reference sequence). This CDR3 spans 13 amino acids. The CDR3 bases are TGCAGTGTGGCCGGGACAGTGGATCAGCCCCAGCATTTT. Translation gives CSVAGTVDQPQHF.

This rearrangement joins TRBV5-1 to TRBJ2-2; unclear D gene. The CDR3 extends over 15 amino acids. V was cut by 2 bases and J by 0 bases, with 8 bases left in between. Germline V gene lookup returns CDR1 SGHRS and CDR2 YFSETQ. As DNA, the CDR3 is TGCGCCAGCAGCTTAGCTAGTTCGAACACCGGGGAGCTGTTTTTT. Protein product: CASSLASSNTGELFF. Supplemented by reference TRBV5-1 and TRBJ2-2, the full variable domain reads KAGVTQTPRYLIKTRGQQVTLSCSPISGHRSVSWYQQTPGQGLQFLFEYFSETQRNKGNFPGRFSGRQFSNSRSEMNVSTLELGDSALYLCASSLASSNTGELFFGEGSRLTVL.

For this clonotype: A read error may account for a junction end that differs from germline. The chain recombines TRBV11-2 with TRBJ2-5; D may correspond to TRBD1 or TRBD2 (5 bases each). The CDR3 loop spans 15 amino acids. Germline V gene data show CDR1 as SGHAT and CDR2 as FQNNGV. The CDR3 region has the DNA TGCGCCAGCAGCCAACGGGACGGTCCAAGAGAGACCCAGTACTTC. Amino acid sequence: CASSQRDGPRETQYF.

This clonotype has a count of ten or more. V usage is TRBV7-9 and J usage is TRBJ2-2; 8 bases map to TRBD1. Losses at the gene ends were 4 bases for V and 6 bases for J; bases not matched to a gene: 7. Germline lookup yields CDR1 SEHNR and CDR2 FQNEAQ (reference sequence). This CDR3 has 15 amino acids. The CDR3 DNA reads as TGTGCCAGCAGCTACCGAGGGACAGGTTCCGGGGAGCTGTTTTTT. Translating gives CASSYRGTGSGELFF.

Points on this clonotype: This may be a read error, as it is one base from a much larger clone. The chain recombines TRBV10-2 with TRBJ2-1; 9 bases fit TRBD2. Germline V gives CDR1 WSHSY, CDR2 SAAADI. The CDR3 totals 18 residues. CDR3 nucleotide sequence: TGCGCCAGCAGTGAGTCAGTAGCGGGAGCTCGTATCAACAATGAGCAGTCCTTC. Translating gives CASSESVAGARINNEQSF.

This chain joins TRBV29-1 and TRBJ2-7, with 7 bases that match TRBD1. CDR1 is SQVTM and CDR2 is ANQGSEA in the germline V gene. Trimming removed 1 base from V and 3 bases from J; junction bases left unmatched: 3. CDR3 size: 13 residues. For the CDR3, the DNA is TGCAGCGTTGAAGTTGACAGGGTCTACGAGCAGTACTTC. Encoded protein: CSVEVDRVYEQYF.

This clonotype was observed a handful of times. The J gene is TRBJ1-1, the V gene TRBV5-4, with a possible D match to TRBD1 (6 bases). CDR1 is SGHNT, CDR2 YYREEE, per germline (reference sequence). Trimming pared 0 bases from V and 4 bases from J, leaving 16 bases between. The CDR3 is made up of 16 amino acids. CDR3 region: CASSLDLTGVGTEAFF. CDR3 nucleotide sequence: TGTGCCAGCAGCTTGGATTTGACAGGTGTCGGCACTGAAGCTTTCTTT.

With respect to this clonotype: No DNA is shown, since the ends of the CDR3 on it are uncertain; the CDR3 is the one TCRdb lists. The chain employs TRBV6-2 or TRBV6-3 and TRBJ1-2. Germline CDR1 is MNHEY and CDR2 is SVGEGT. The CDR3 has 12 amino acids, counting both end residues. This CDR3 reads CASSYFVGLGTF.

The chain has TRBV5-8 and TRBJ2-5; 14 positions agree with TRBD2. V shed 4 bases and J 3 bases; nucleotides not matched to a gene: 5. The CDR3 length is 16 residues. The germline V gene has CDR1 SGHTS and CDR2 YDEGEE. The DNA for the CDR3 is TGTGCCAGCAGCATAGGACTAGCGGGAGGAGAAGAGACCCAGTACTTC. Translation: CASSIGLAGGEETQYF.

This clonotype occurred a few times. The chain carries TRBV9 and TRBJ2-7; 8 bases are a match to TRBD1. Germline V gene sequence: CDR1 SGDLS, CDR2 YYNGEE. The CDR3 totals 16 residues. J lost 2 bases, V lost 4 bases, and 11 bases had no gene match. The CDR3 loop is CASSFRATGQAYEQYF. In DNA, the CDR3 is TGTGCCAGCAGCTTCAGGGCTACGGGACAGGCCTACGAGCAGTACTTC.

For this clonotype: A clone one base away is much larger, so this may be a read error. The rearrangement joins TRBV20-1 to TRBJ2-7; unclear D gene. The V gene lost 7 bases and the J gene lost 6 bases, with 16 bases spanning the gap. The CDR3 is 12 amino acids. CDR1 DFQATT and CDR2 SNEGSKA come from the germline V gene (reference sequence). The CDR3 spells CSGAGPRAEQYF. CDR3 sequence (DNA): TGCAGTGGGGCAGGTCCTCGGGCCGAGCAGTACTTC.

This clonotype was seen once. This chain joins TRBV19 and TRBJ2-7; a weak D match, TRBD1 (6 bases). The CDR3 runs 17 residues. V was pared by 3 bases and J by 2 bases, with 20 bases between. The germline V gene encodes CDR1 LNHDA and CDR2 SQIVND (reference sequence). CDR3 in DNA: TGTGCCAGTAGTATGGCTTCAGGGGCCGGGGAGACCTACGAGCAGTACTTC. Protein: CASSMASGAGETYEQYF.

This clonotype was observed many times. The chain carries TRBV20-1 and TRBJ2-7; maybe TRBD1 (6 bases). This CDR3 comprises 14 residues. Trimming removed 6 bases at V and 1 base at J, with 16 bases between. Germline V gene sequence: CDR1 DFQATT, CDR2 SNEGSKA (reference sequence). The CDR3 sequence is CSARALDRSYEQYF. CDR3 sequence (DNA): TGCAGTGCCCGAGCCCTGGACAGATCCTACGAGCAGTACTTC.

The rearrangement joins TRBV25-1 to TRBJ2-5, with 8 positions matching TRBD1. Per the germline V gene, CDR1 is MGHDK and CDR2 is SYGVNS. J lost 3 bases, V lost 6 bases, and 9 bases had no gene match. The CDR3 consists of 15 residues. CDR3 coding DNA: TGTGCCAGCAGACCAGGGGGCAGAGGGGAAGAGACCCAGTACTTC. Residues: CASRPGGRGEETQYF. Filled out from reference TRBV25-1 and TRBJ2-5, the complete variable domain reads EADIYQTPRYLVIGTGKKITLECSQTMGHDKMYWYQQDPGMELHLIHYSYGVNSTEKGDLSSESTVSRIRTEHFPLTLESARPSHTSQYLCASRPGGRGEETQYFGPGTRLLVL.

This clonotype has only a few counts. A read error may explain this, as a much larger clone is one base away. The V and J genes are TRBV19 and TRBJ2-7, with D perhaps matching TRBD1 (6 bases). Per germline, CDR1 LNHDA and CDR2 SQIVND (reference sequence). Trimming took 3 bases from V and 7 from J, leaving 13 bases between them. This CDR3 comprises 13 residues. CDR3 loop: CASSINRAGEQYV. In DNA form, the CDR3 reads TGTGCCAGTAGTATCAACAGGGCCGGGGAGCAGTACGTC.

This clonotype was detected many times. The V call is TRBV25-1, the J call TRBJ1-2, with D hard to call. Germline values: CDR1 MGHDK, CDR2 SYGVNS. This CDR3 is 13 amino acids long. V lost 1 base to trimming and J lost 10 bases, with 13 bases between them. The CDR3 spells CASSESGRVFYTF. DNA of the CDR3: TGTGCCAGCAGTGAATCAGGTCGGGTTTTCTACACCTTC.

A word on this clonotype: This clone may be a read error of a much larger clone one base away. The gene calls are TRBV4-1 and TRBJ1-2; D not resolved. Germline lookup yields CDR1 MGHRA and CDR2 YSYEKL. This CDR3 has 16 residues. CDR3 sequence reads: CASYSLDRHLGYRYTF. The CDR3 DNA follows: TGCGCTTCCTACTCGCTTGACCGACACCTCGGCTATCGCTACACCTTC.

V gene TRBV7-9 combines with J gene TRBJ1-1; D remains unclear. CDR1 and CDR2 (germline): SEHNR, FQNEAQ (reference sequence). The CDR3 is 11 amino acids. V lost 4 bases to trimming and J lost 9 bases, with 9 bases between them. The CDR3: CASSSGDKAFF. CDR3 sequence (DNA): TGTGCCAGCAGCTCTGGAGACAAAGCTTTCTTT.

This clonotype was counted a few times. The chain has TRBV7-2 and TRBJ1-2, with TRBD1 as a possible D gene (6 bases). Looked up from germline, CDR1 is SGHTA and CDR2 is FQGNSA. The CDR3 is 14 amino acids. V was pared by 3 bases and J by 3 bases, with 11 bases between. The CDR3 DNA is TGTGCCAGCAGCTTGGAGGACAGACACTATGGCTACACCTTC. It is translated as CASSLEDRHYGYTF.

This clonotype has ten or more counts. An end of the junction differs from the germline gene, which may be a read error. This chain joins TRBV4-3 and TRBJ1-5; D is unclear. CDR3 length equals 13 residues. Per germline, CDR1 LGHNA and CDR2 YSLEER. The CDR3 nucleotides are TGTGCCAGCAGCCAGAGTCCGGATCAGCCCCAGCATTTT. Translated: CASSQSPDQPQHF.

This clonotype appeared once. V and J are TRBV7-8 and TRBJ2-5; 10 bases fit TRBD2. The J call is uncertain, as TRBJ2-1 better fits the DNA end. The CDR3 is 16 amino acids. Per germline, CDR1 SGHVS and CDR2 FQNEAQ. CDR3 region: CASSLGPAGGPREQFF. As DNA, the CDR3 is TGTGCCAGCAGCTTAGGGCCAGCGGGAGGGCCTAGAGAGCAGTTCTTC.